This entry describes one T cell receptor beta chain. Its antigen is unidentified. TRB was amplified from around 250-460 ng of blood genomic DNA. These data are taken from a study of T and B cells in COVID-19 patients. Study-wide results and limits: Sorted SARS-CoV-2-responsive or tetramer+ T cells and CD4+, regulatory and CD8+ subsets were not yet sequenced.

V trimming: 3 bases; J trimming: 1 base; junction bases outside the gene matches: 4. CDR3 size: 14 residues. CDR1 and CDR2 (germline): DFQATT, SNEGSKA (reference sequence). Multiplex PCR with BIOMED2 TRB-A/B primer pools amplified TRB rearrangements. TCRdb ran MiXCR on the multiplex PCR reads and lists one entry per CDR3 protein. The sample yields 13,000 to 15,000 distinct CDR3 sequences, around 30% seen once. This chain uses TRBV20-1 with TRBJ2-3, with 7 positions matching TRBD2. Material: blood. The source of this sequence is a human donor who had recovered from COVID-19. As DNA, the CDR3 is TGCAGTGCTAGTTCTAGCGGACGCACAGATACGCAGTATTTT. It codes for CSASSSGRTDTQYF.